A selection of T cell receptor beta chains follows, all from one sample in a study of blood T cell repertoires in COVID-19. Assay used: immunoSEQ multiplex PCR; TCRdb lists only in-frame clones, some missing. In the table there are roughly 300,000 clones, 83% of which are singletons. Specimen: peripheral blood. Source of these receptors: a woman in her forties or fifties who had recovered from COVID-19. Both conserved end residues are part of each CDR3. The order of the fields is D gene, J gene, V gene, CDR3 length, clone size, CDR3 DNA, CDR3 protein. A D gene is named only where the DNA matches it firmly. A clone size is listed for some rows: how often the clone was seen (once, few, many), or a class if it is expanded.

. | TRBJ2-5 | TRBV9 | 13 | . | TGTGCCAGCAGCGTAGCGTCGGGAGAGACCCAGTACTTC | CASSVASGETQYF
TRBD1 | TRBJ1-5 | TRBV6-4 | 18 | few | TGTGCCAGCAGCTTTCCCGGGACAGGGGGCGATAGCAATCAGCCCCAGCATTTT | CASSFPGTGGDSNQPQHF
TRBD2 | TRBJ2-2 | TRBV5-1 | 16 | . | TGCGCCAGCAGCCTCATCGGGGGGAGTAACACCGGGGAGCTGTTTTTT | CASSLIGGSNTGELFF
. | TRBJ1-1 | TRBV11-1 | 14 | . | TGTGCCAGCAGCTTAGCCGCAGTGAACACTGAAGCTTTCTTT | CASSLAAVNTEAFF
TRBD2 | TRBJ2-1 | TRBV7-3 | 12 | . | TGTGCCAGCAGCCTTAGCGGGTATGAGCAGTTCTTC | CASSLSGYEQFF
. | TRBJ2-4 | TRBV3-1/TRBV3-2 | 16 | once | TGTGCCAGCAGCGACATCGATAGCGGAGCCAAAAACATTCAGTACTTC | CASSDIDSGAKNIQYF
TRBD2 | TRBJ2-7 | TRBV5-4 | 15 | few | TGTGCCAGCAGCTTGGGGTTAGCGGGGGCCGGCGAGCAGTACTTC | CASSLGLAGAGEQYF
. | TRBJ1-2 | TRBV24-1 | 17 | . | TGTGCCACCAGTGATTTGCTTAACCCGGGACATCCCTATGGCTACACCTTC | CATSDLLNPGHPYGYTF
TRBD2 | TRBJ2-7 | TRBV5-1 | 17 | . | TGCGCCAGCAGCCATGGACTAGCGGGATCGACATCCTACGAGCAGTACTTC | CASSHGLAGSTSYEQYF
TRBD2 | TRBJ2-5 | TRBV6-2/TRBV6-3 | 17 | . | TGTGCCAGCAGTTCGGGACTAGCGGTCGGCCGCGGGGAGACCCAGTACTTC | CASSSGLAVGRGETQYF
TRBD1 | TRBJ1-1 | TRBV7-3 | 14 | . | TGTGCCAGCAGCTTAGACAGGGACAACACTGAAGCTTTCTTT | CASSLDRDNTEAFF
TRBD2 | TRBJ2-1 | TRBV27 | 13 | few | TGTGCCAGCCGGGAGGGCCCTTACAATGAGCAGTTCTTC | CASREGPYNEQFF
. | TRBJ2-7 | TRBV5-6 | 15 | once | TGTGCCAGCAGCGGGGGGGCAGGAACCATCTACGAGCAGTACTTC | CASSGGAGTIYEQYF
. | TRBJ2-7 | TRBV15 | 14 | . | TGTGCCACCAGCGGGCGGGACAGCTCCTACGAGCAGTACTTC | CATSGRDSSYEQYF
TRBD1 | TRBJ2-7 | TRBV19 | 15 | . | TGTGCCAGTAGTGTCACCGGGACAGGAGTCTACGAGCAGTACTTC | CASSVTGTGVYEQYF
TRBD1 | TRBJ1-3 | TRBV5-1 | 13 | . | TGCGCCAGCAGCAATGACCGGGACAGGGTTCTATATTTT | CASSNDRDRVLYF
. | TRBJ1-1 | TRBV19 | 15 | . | TGTGCCAGTAGTGCAGGATCGGGGATGAACACTGAAGCTTTCTTT | CASSAGSGMNTEAFF
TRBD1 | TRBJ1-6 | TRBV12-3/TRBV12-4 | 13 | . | TGTGCCAGCAGTCCGGGACAGAATTCACCCCTCCACTTT | CASSPGQNSPLHF
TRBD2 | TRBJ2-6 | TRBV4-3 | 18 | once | TGCGCCAGCAGCCAAAGGACTAGCGGGGGTTCTGGGGCCAACGTCCTGACTTTC | CASSQRTSGGSGANVLTF
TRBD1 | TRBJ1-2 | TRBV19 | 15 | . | TGTGCCAGTAGTACAACAGGGGGATCAAACTATGGCTACACCTTC | CASSTTGGSNYGYTF
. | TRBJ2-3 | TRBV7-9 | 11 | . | TGTGCCAGCAGCTTACCGGATACGCAGTATTTT | CASSLPDTQYF
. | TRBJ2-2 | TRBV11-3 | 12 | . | TGTGCCAGCAGCTTAGCGTCGGGGGAGCTGTTTTTT | CASSLASGELFF
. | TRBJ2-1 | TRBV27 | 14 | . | TGTGCCAGCACTCCGGGACAAGCCTACAATGAGCAGTTCTTC | CASTPGQAYNEQFF
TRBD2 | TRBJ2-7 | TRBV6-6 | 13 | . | TGTGCCAGCAGCCCTAGCGGAGGGCTCGAGCAGTACTTC | CASSPSGGLEQYF
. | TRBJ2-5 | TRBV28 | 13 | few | TGTGCCGCTGGGGCAGGGGACCAAGAGACCCAGTACTTC | CAAGAGDQETQYF
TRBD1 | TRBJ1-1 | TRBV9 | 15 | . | TGTGCCAGCAGCGTAGGAGGGACAGGGGGCACTGAAGCTTTCTTT | CASSVGGTGGTEAFF
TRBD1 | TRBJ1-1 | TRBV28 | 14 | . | TGTGCCAGCAGTGGGGGACAGGCTAAGATAGAAGCTTTCTTT | CASSGGQAKIEAFF
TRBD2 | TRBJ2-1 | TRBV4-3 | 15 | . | TGCGCCAGCAGCCAAGTTCTAGCGGGAGGGCATGAGCAGTTCTTC | CASSQVLAGGHEQFF
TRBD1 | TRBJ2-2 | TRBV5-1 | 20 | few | TGCGCCAGCAGCACCCACCGGACAGGGCAAACCTTCCCTAACACCGGGGAGCTGTTTTTT | CASSTHRTGQTFPNTGELFF
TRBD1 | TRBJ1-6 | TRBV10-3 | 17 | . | TGTGCCATCAGTGAGTTTATTGGACAGGGAGCAAATTCACCCCTCCACTTT | CAISEFIGQGANSPLHF
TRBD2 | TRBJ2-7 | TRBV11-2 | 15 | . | TGTGCCAGCAGCCAAACTAGCGGGAGTCTATACGAGCAGTACTTC | CASSQTSGSLYEQYF
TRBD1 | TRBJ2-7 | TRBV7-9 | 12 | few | TGTGCCAGCAGCCAAAGTGCAGACAGGGTGCGCTTC | CASSQSADRVRF
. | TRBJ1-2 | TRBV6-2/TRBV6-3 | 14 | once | TGTGCCAGCATCCCCAGCGGGGCCAGTTATGGCTACACCTTC | CASIPSGASYGYTF
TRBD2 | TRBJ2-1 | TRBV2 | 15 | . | TGTGCCAGCACCGCGCGGACTAGCGGGGTAGGCGAGCAGTTCTTC | CASTARTSGVGEQFF
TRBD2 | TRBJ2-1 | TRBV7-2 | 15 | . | TGTGCCAGCACCGTTGCTAGCGGGAGGCCCAATGAGCAGTTCTTC | CASTVASGRPNEQFF
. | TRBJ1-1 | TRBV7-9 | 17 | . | TGTGCCAGCAGCTTAGTTTACGACAGCCTTCTGAACACTGAAGCTTTCTTT | CASSLVYDSLLNTEAFF
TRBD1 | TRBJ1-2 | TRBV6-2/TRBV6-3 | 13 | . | TGTGCCAGCAGCTTCGGGACAGGGCAAGGCTACACCTTC | CASSFGTGQGYTF
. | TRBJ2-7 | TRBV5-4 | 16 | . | TGTGCCAGCAGCTTGGGTCGACCGGACTTGGGAGACGAGCAGTACTTC | CASSLGRPDLGDEQYF
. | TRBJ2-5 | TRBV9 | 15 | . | TGTGCCAGCAGCCCGCGACAGTCCCCCGGGGAGACCCAGTACTTC | CASSPRQSPGETQYF
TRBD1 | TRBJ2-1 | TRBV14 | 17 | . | TGTGCCAGCAGTTCTCACCCGGGACAGGGCCATTTGGGGGAGCAGTTCTTC | CASSSHPGQGHLGEQFF
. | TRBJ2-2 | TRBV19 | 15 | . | TGTGCCAGTAGTATACGAGCGGCGAACACCGGGGAGCTGTTTTTT | CASSIRAANTGELFF
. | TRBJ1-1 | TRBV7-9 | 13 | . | TGTGCCAGCAGCTTTTCACGGGACACTGAAGCTTTCTTT | CASSFSRDTEAFF
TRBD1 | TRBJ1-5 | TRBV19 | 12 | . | TGTGCCAGTTACAGGGGGCGGCAGCCCCAGCATTTT | CASYRGRQPQHF
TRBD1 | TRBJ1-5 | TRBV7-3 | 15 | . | TGTGCCAGCAGCGCCTCAGGGGGCGGCAATCAGCCCCAGCATTTT | CASSASGGGNQPQHF
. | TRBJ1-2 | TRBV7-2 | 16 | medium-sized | TGTGCCAGCAGCGAGGTACCACGGTTTTCTAACTATGGCTACACCTTC | CASSEVPRFSNYGYTF
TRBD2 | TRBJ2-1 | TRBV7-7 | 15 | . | TGTGCCAGCAGCCCAACTAGCGGAACCTACAATGAGCAGTTCTTC | CASSPTSGTYNEQFF
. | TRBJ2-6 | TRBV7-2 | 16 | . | TGTGCCAGCAGCTTTTCCCCTCTCGCTGGGGCCAACGTCCTGACTTTC | CASSFSPLAGANVLTF
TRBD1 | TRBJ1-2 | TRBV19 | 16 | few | TGTGCCAGTAGTTACCGAGGACAGGGGGCAAGTTTTGGCTACACCTTC | CASSYRGQGASFGYTF
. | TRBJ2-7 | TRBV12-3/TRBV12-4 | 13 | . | TGTGCCAGCAGTTTAATCAGTACCTACGAGCAGTACTTC | CASSLISTYEQYF
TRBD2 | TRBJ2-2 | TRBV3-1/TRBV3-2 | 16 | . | TGTGCCAGCAGCCAATTAGCGGGGGGACGGACCGGGGAGCTGTTTTTT | CASSQLAGGRTGELFF
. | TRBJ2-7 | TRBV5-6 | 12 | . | TGTGCCAGCAGCTTGGGTCTCGCCCCCAGGGACTTC | CASSLGLAPRDF
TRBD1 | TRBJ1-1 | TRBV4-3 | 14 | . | TGCGCCAGCAGGCTACAGGGGGCGAACACTGAAGCTTTCTTT | CASRLQGANTEAFF
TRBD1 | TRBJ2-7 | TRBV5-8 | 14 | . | TGTGCCAGCAGCCTGACAGGGGAAGACTACGAGCAGTACTTC | CASSLTGEDYEQYF
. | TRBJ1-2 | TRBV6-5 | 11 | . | TGTGCCAGCAGACGACAAGGTGGCTACACCTTC | CASRRQGGYTF
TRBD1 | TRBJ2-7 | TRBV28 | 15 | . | TGTGCCAGCAGTTACCCGGGACAGGTTTGGTACGAGCAGTACTTC | CASSYPGQVWYEQYF
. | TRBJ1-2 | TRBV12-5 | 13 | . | TGTGCTAGTGGTTCGGGACTGAACTATGGCTACACCTTC | CASGSGLNYGYTF